The present TCR beta chain was sequenced within a study of T cell repertoires in cytomegalovirus infection. Looking at the study overall: Public TCR beta signatures marked donors with CMV infection and the matching HLA. Points from the study as a whole: In two of eight donors, the top clonotype was HLA-C-restricted CMV-specific. Summed public TCR beta family frequency identified CMV carriers bearing the relevant HLA.

TCRdb fed the reads into MiXCR, producing one record per CDR3 protein. The profile shows around 530,000 distinct CDR3 sequences, approximately 26% of them singletons. The table lists this clonotype with many counts. Its antigen is still unknown. The germline V gene has CDR1 SGHTA and CDR2 FQGNSA. V lost 5 bases to trimming and J lost 4 bases, with 17 bases between them. The CDR3 is 15 residues long. This sequence originates from a human donor in good health (CMV status not recorded). Some clones in this sample may be carry-over from other donors' samples. The J gene is TRBJ1-1, the V gene TRBV7-2, with D possibly being TRBD1 (5 bases). The sequencing input was PBMCs. This chain's CDR3 is CASSNPLGGTTEAFF. CDR3 DNA: TGTGCCAGCAGCAACCCCCTGGGGGGGACCACTGAAGCTTTCTTT.